Listed below are T cell receptor beta chains from one sample, sequenced in a study of CD8 T cells in ankylosing spondylitis. In TCRdb, the 5' RACE reads were re-called with MiXCR into one record per CDR3 protein. The data hold about 110,000 distinct CDR3 sequences, with under 30% observed a single time. Sequencing was carried out using synovial fluid, either unsorted or a sorted T cell fraction (not recorded which). The receptors were sampled from a male donor with ankylosing spondylitis. The conserved cysteine and the conserved F or W are not part of the CDR3 here. Fields, in order: V gene, clone size, J gene, CDR3 protein. Rows give clone size only sometimes, using once, few, many, or a class for an expanded clone.

V: TRBV19; size: NA; J: TRBJ1-1; CDR3: ASRTGTRQAF
V: TRBV5-1; size: NA; J: TRBJ2-5; CDR3: ASSLFLGETQY
V: TRBV5-1; size: few; J: TRBJ2-3; CDR3: ASSLDGRRDTQY
V: TRBV11-1; size: few; J: TRBJ2-2; CDR3: ASSPLGSGATNTGELF
V: TRBV7-9; size: NA; J: TRBJ2-2; CDR3: ARGRDSGPGELF
V: TRBV3-1; size: NA; J: TRBJ2-3; CDR3: ASSRQRGDTQY
V: TRBV29-1; size: many; J: TRBJ2-1; CDR3: SVDTGRNEQF
V: TRBV15; size: few; J: TRBJ2-3; CDR3: ATSREVSVHTQY
V: TRBV3-1; size: NA; J: TRBJ1-2; CDR3: ASSQGQGNYGYT
V: TRBV19; size: few; J: TRBJ2-6; CDR3: ASTAGDGYSGANVLT
V: TRBV30; size: many; J: TRBJ2-3; CDR3: AWVPAGVVSSTDTQY
V: TRBV29-1; size: few; J: TRBJ1-1; CDR3: SVHGTGGVYTEAF
V: TRBV30; size: NA; J: TRBJ1-5; CDR3: AWSVGGSGNQPQH
V: TRBV2; size: NA; J: TRBJ2-3; CDR3: ASSAMTGGGTDTQY
V: TRBV7-2; size: NA; J: TRBJ1-1; CDR3: ASSTGNTEAF
V: TRBV29-1; size: few; J: TRBJ2-5; CDR3: SAWGDRAASTQY
V: TRBV29-1; size: NA; J: TRBJ1-2; CDR3: SVVPGSRDQPISVGYT
V: TRBV12-3/TRBV12-4; size: many; J: TRBJ1-5; CDR3: ASSLGRARAQPQH
V: TRBV4-2; size: few; J: TRBJ2-3; CDR3: ASSHRTGYDTQY
V: TRBV12-3/TRBV12-4; size: NA; J: TRBJ2-1; CDR3: ASSLRNHNEQF
V: TRBV11-2; size: few; J: TRBJ1-4; CDR3: ASSLNRGTNEKLF
V: TRBV27; size: NA; J: TRBJ2-1; CDR3: ASSLYGLAGVNEQF
V: TRBV7-9; size: once; J: TRBJ1-2; CDR3: ASSLPSGTGVGYT
V: TRBV5-1; size: NA; J: TRBJ2-2; CDR3: ASSSWQDPGELF
V: TRBV29-1; size: many; J: TRBJ2-1; CDR3: SVVVQLSYNEQF
V: TRBV7-2; size: few; J: TRBJ2-3; CDR3: ASSHSPTDTQY
V: TRBV11-3; size: NA; J: TRBJ1-1; CDR3: GSRGRNTEAF
V: TRBV20-1; size: NA; J: TRBJ1-5; CDR3: SVDRGFNQPQH
V: TRBV12-3/TRBV12-4; size: few; J: TRBJ2-3; CDR3: ASSLTPRGWKPDTQY
V: TRBV27; size: NA; J: TRBJ1-5; CDR3: ASSYGGGVNQPQH
V: TRBV5-1; size: NA; J: TRBJ1-4; CDR3: ASSLQEPNEKLF
V: TRBV27; size: NA; J: TRBJ2-2; CDR3: ASRGLAGYTGELF
V: TRBV5-1; size: NA; J: TRBJ2-3; CDR3: ASSLKTASTDTQY
V: TRBV7-2; size: many; J: TRBJ1-1; CDR3: ASSSHRGTEAF
V: TRBV5-1; size: few; J: TRBJ2-5; CDR3: ASSLLLRGRETQY
V: TRBV4-2; size: NA; J: TRBJ2-1; CDR3: ATRTSGSMDEQF
V: TRBV5-1; size: NA; J: TRBJ1-1; CDR3: ASSFVLLTGVRISEAF
V: TRBV11-2; size: NA; J: TRBJ1-2; CDR3: ASSGTGGADYGYT
V: TRBV5-1; size: many; J: TRBJ2-1; CDR3: ASSLGDRYNEQF
V: TRBV20-1; size: few; J: TRBJ2-2; CDR3: SALGQRNTGELF
V: TRBV7-2; size: NA; J: TRBJ1-3; CDR3: ASSLMGHSSGNTIY
V: TRBV3-1; size: few; J: TRBJ2-1; CDR3: ASSSRGFNEQF
V: TRBV20-1; size: few; J: TRBJ1-2; CDR3: SARDFWNRQGPPGYGYT
V: TRBV29-1; size: few; J: TRBJ2-3; CDR3: SVEGDTRSVDTQY
V: TRBV2; size: many; J: TRBJ2-4; CDR3: ASAGPKNIQY
V: TRBV20-1; size: NA; J: TRBJ2-7; CDR3: SAGAEEQY